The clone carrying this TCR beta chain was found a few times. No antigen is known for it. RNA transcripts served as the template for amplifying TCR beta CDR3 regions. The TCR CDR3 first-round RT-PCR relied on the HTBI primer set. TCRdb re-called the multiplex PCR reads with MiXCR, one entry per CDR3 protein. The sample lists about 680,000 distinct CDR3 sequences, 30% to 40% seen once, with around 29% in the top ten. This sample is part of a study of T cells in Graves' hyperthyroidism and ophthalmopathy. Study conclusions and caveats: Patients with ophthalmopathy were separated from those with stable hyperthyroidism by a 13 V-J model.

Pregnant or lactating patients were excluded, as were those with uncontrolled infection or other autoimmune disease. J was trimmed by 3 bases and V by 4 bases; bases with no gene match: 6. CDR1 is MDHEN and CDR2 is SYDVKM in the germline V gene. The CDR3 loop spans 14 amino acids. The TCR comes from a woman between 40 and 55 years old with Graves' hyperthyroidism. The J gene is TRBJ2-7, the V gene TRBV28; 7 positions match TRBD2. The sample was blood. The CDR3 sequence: CASSSAGAIYEQYF. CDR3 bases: TGTGCCAGCAGTTCTGCGGGAGCGATCTACGAGCAGTACTTC.